These T cell receptor beta chains were read from a single sample in a study of T cell responses to AZD1222 COVID-19 vaccine. The protocol was immunoSEQ multiplex PCR, while the TCRdb copy is restricted to in-frame clones and leaves out a portion. The sample holds 110,000 to 150,000 clones; approximately 94% are singletons and the top ten take about 9%. Sequences were derived from peripheral blood, sampled on day 0 of AZD1222 vaccination. The receptors stem from an adult in good health. The CDR3 runs from the conserved cysteine through the conserved F or W. A D gene is named only where the DNA matches it firmly. Clone size is not always given. Where it is, it says once, few, many or a class for expanded clones.

V gene,J gene,D gene,clone size,CDR3 protein,CDR3 DNA
TRBV24-1,TRBJ1-5,-,-,CATSEAGEGNQPQHF,TGTGCCACCAGTGAGGCAGGGGAGGGCAATCAGCCCCAGCATTTT
TRBV29-1,TRBJ2-1,-,-,CSVEGRGMEGEQFF,TGCAGCGTTGAGGGAAGGGGGATGGAAGGTGAGCAGTTCTTC
TRBV27,TRBJ1-5,TRBD1,-,CASSLTGQGGGQPQHF,TGTGCCAGCAGTTTGACGGGACAGGGCGGGGGGCAGCCCCAGCATTTT
TRBV6-6,TRBJ1-1,-,-,CASTKIPTSSTEAFF,TGTGCCAGCACTAAGATCCCCACGTCCAGCACTGAAGCTTTCTTT
TRBV4-2,TRBJ1-4,TRBD1,-,CASSSSGQGGEKLFF,TGTGCCAGCAGTTCATCGGGACAGGGGGGGGAAAAACTGTTTTTT
TRBV18,TRBJ1-5,-,-,CASSPGSLRRNQPQHF,TGTGCCAGCTCACCAGGCAGCCTACGGAGGAATCAGCCCCAGCATTTT
TRBV12-3/TRBV12-4,TRBJ2-5,-,-,CASSLVGETQYF,TGTGCCAGCAGTTTGGTCGGAGAGACCCAGTACTTC
TRBV4-2,TRBJ2-3,TRBD2,-,CASSQDLAGVGDTQYF,TGTGCCAGCAGCCAAGATCTAGCGGGGGTGGGAGATACGCAGTATTTT
TRBV6-5,TRBJ1-1,-,-,CASSYSGGVGTEAFF,TGTGCCAGCAGTTACTCTGGGGGGGTTGGCACTGAAGCTTTCTTT
TRBV12-3/TRBV12-4,TRBJ2-7,-,once,CASSSGDEQYF,TGTGCCAGCAGTTCAGGGGACGAGCAGTACTTC
TRBV7-9,TRBJ1-5,TRBD1,-,CASSFDRGEGIKPQHF,TGTGCCAGCAGCTTCGACAGGGGAGAGGGTATCAAGCCCCAGCATTTT
TRBV6-5,TRBJ2-2,-,once,CASSYSTGELFF,TGTGCCAGCAGTTACTCGACCGGGGAGCTGTTTTTT
TRBV5-5,TRBJ2-5,TRBD2,-,CASSKGLVVQETQYF,TGTGCCAGCAGCAAGGGACTAGTAGTTCAAGAGACCCAGTACTTC
TRBV18,TRBJ2-2,TRBD1,-,CASSRQGANTGELFF,TGTGCCAGCTCACGACAGGGGGCGAACACCGGGGAGCTGTTTTTT
TRBV2,TRBJ1-4,-,-,CASNFPLAETNEKLFF,TGTGCCAGCAACTTCCCCTTGGCAGAAACTAATGAAAAACTGTTTTTT
TRBV6-6,TRBJ1-3,TRBD1,once,CASSRQGLLSGNTIYF,TGTGCCAGCAGTCGACAGGGCTTGTTGTCTGGAAACACCATATATTTT
TRBV6-5,TRBJ1-4,TRBD1,-,CASSLGQLNEKLFF,TGTGCCAGCAGTTTGGGACAGCTTAATGAAAAACTGTTTTTT
TRBV4-2,TRBJ1-4,-,-,CASSQGGDEKLFF,TGTGCCAGCAGCCAAGGGGGAGATGAAAAACTGTTTTTT
TRBV30,TRBJ1-4,-,once,CAWSVRGITHRAPNEKLFF,TGTGCCTGGAGTGTAAGGGGGATAACTCACAGGGCTCCTAATGAAAAACTGTTTTTT
TRBV29-1,TRBJ1-1,-,-,CSAGVDGNTEAFF,TGCAGCGCCGGGGTGGACGGGAACACTGAAGCTTTCTTT
TRBV20-1,TRBJ2-5,-,-,CSASGVETQYF,TGCAGTGCTAGCGGGGTGGAGACCCAGTACTTC
TRBV5-4,TRBJ2-3,-,-,CASSFASMVGDTQYF,TGTGCCAGCAGCTTCGCTAGCATGGTAGGAGATACGCAGTATTTT
TRBV4-3,TRBJ2-1,TRBD2,-,CASSQDRGAYNEQFF,TGCGCCAGCAGCCAAGATCGGGGGGCCTACAATGAGCAGTTCTTC
TRBV27,TRBJ2-5,-,-,CASSRQGGGETQYF,TGTGCCAGCAGCCGCCAGGGCGGCGGGGAGACCCAGTACTTC
TRBV6-2/TRBV6-3,TRBJ1-2,TRBD1,once,CASSRDSYGYTF,TGTGCCAGCAGTAGGGACAGCTATGGCTACACCTTC
TRBV19,TRBJ2-1,TRBD2,-,CASSPVAGLNNEQFF,TGTGCCAGTAGCCCCGTAGCGGGGCTCAACAATGAGCAGTTCTTC
TRBV5-6,TRBJ1-1,TRBD1,-,CASSRYGQGALNTEAFF,TGTGCCAGCAGCCGCTATGGACAGGGGGCACTGAACACTGAAGCTTTCTTT
TRBV2,TRBJ2-7,-,-,CASSDPPERDEQYF,TGTGCCAGCAGTGACCCCCCCGAGAGGGACGAGCAGTACTTC
TRBV7-9,TRBJ2-7,TRBD1,-,CASGTGDEQYF,TGTGCCAGCGGTACAGGGGACGAGCAGTACTTC
TRBV7-9,TRBJ1-1,-,once,CASSFGRGNTEAFF,TGTGCCAGCAGCTTTGGCAGGGGGAACACTGAAGCTTTCTTT
TRBV7-8,TRBJ2-5,-,-,CASSLFRGEETQYF,TGTGCCAGCAGCTTATTTAGGGGGGAAGAGACCCAGTACTTC
TRBV5-6,TRBJ1-1,-,-,CASSFSTEAFF,TGTGCCAGCAGCTTCTCCACTGAAGCTTTCTTT
TRBV6-5,TRBJ1-3,-,-,CASSSEGRVGNTIYF,TGTGCCAGCAGTTCCGAAGGAAGGGTGGGAAACACCATATATTTT
TRBV12-3/TRBV12-4,TRBJ2-7,-,-,CASSPQGYEQYF,TGTGCCAGCAGCCCTCAGGGCTACGAGCAGTACTTC
TRBV6-5,TRBJ1-1,-,-,CASSYGVGGGTEAFF,TGTGCCAGCAGTTACGGGGTTGGTGGGGGCACTGAAGCTTTCTTT
TRBV5-1,TRBJ1-2,-,-,CASSLDSGYGYTF,TGCGCCAGCAGCTTGGATTCGGGGTATGGCTACACCTTC
TRBV6-2/TRBV6-3,TRBJ1-5,-,once,CASSLRPGPQHF,TGTGCCAGCAGTCTCCGTCCGGGGCCCCAGCATTTT
TRBV27,TRBJ2-3,-,-,CASSSQLAQERWVSNTQYF,TGTGCCAGCAGTTCTCAACTCGCACAGGAGAGATGGGTTTCAAATACGCAGTATTTT
TRBV7-9,TRBJ2-7,-,-,CAQQLNTGENPYEQYF,TGTGCCCAGCAGCTAAATACGGGGGAGAACCCCTACGAGCAGTACTTC
TRBV12-5,TRBJ1-5,-,-,CASGLESNQPQHF,TGTGCTAGTGGTTTGGAAAGCAATCAGCCCCAGCATTTT
TRBV6-5,TRBJ1-4,TRBD1,-,CASRPQGGNEKLFF,TGTGCCAGCAGACCACAGGGGGGGAATGAAAAACTGTTTTTT
TRBV30,TRBJ1-5,-,-,CAWSGFGDSNQPQHF,TGTGCCTGGAGTGGTTTTGGCGATAGCAATCAGCCCCAGCATTTT
TRBV19,TRBJ1-4,TRBD1,-,CASSVSRGQEKLFF,TGTGCCAGTAGTGTCAGCAGGGGACAGGAAAAACTGTTTTTT
TRBV10-3,TRBJ1-2,-,-,CAISLQGSNYGYTF,TGTGCCATCAGTTTACAGGGATCTAACTATGGCTACACCTTC
TRBV24-1,TRBJ2-3,-,-,CATVGATEPGTQYF,TGTGCCACCGTTGGGGCCACCGAGCCAGGTACGCAGTATTTT
TRBV7-9,TRBJ2-1,-,-,CASSLEGWSNEQFF,TGTGCCAGCAGCTTAGAGGGGTGGAGCAATGAGCAGTTCTTC
TRBV29-1,TRBJ2-7,TRBD1,-,CSALTGVEQYF,TGCAGCGCCCTGACAGGGGTCGAGCAGTACTTC
TRBV27,TRBJ2-1,-,-,CASAFSAGLYNEQFF,TGTGCCAGCGCTTTCTCCGCGGGGTTGTACAATGAGCAGTTCTTC
TRBV6-2/TRBV6-3,TRBJ1-5,-,-,CASSDSGTHQPQHF,TGTGCCAGCAGCGATAGCGGGACGCATCAGCCCCAGCATTTT
TRBV9,TRBJ1-5,-,-,CASSVGAPGSEVNQPQHF,TGTGCCAGCAGCGTAGGGGCCCCGGGGTCGGAGGTCAATCAGCCCCAGCATTTT